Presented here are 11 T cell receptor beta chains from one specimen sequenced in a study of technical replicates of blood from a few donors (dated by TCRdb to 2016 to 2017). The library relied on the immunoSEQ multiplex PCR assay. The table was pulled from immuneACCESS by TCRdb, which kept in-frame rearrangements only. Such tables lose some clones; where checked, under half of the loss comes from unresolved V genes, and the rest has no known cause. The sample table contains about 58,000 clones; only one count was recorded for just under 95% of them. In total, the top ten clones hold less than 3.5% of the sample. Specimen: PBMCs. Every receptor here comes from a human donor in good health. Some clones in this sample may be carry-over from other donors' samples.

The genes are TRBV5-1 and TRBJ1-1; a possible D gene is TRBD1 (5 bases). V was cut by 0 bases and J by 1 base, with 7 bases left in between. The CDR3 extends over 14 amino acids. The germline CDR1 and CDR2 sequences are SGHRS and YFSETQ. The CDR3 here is CASSLGTTNTEAFF. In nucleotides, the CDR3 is TGCGCCAGCAGCTTGGGGACAACGAACACTGAAGCTTTCTTT.

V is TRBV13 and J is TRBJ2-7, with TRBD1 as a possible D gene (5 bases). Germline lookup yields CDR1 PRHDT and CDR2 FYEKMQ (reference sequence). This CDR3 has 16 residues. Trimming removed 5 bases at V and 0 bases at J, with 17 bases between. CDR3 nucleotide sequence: TGTGCCAGCAGCCCCCTAGGGGAAAGCCCCTCCTACGAGCAGTACTTC. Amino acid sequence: CASSPLGESPSYEQYF.

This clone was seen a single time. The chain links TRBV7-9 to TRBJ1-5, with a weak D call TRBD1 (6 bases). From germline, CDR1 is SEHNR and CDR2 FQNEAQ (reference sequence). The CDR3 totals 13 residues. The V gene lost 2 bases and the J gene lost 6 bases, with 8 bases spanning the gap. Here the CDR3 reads CASSLLGAQPQHF. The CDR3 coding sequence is TGTGCCAGCAGCTTACTGGGGGCTCAGCCCCAGCATTTT.

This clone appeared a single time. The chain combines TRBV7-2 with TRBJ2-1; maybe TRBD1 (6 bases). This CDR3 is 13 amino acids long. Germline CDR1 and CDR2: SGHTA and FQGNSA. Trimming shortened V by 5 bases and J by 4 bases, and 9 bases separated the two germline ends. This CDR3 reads CASSPGQYNEQFF. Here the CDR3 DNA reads TGTGCCAGCAGCCCCGGACAGTACAATGAGCAGTTCTTC.

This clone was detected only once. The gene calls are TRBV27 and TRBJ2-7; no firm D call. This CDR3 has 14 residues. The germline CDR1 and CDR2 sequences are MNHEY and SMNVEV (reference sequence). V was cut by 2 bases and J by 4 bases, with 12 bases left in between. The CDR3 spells CASSLQQNTYEQYF. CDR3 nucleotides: TGTGCCAGCAGTTTACAACAGAACACGTACGAGCAGTACTTC.

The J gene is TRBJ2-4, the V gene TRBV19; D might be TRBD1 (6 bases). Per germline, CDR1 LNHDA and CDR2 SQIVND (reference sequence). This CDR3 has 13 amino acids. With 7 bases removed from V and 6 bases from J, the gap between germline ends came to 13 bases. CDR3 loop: CASTWGRGNIQYF. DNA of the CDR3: TGTGCCAGTACATGGGGGCGCGGAAACATTCAGTACTTC.

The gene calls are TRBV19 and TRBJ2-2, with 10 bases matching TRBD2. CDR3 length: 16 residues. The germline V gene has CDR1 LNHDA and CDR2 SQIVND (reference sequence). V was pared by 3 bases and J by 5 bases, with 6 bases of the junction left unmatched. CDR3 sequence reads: CASSIWTSGSTGELFF. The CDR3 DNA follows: TGTGCCAGTAGTATCTGGACTAGCGGATCTACCGGGGAGCTGTTTTTT.

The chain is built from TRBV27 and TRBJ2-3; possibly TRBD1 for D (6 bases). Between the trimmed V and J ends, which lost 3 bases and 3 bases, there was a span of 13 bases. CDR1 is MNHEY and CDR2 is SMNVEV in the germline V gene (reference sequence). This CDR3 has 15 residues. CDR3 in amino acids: CASSFWGRETDTQYF. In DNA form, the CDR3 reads TGTGCCAGCAGTTTTTGGGGGCGTGAAACAGATACGCAGTATTTT.

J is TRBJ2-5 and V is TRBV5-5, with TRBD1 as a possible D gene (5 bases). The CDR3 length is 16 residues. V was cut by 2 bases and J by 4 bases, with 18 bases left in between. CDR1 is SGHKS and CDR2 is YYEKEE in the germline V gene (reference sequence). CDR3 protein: CASSFGGSWGGETQYF. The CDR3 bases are TGTGCCAGCAGCTTTGGTGGCTCCTGGGGCGGAGAGACCCAGTACTTC.

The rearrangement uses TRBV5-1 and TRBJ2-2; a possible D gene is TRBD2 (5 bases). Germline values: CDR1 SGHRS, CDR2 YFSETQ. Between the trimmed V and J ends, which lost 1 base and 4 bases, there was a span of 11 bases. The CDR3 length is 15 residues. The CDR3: CASSLNMEVTGELFF. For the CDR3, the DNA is TGCGCCAGCAGCTTGAATATGGAGGTCACCGGGGAGCTGTTTTTT.

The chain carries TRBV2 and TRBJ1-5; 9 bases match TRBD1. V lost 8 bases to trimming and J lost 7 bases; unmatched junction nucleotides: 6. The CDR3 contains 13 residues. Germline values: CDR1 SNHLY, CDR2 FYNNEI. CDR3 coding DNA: TGTGCCAGCTGTCCGGACAGGGGACAGCCCCAGCATTTT. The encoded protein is CASCPDRGQPQHF.